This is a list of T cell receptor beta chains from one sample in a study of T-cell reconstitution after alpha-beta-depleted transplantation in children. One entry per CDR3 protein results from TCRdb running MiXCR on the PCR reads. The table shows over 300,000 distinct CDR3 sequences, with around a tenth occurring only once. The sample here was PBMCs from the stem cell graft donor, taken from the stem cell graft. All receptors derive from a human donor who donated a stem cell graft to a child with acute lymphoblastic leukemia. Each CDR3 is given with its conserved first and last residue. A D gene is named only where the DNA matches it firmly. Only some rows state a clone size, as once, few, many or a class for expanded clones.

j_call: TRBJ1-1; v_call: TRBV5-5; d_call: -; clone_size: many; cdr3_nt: TGTGCCAGCAGCTTAGTCGTATACACTGAAGCTTTCTTT; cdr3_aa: CASSLVVYTEAFF
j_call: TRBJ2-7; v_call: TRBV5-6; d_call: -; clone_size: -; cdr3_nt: TGTGCCAGCAGCTGGTGGCGGGACCCCTACGAGCAGTACTTC; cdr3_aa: CASSWWRDPYEQYF
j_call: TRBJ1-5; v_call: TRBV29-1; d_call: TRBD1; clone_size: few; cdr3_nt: TGCAGCGTTGGTAGGACAGGGGGCCACCCTCGTCAGCCCCAGCATTTT; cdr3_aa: CSVGRTGGHPRQPQHF
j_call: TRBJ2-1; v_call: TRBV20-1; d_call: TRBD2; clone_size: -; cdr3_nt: TGCAGTGCTAGCTCCGGGACTAGCGGATACAATGAGCAGTTCTTC; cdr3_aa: CSASSGTSGYNEQFF
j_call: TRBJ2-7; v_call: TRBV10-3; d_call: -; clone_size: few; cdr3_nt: TGTGCCATCAGTGACTCAGGCGTCGGCAGACGTTACGAGCAGTACTTC; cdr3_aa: CAISDSGVGRRYEQYF
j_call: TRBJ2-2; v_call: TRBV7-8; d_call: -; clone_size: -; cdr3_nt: TGTGCCAGCAGCTTAAGAGTTTGGGGGGCCACCGGGGAGCTGTTTTTT; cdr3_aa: CASSLRVWGATGELFF
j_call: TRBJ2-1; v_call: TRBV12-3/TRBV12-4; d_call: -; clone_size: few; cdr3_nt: TGTGCCAGCTCACCTCTAGCCCCTTTGGCTTTCTTC; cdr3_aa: CASSPLAPLAFF
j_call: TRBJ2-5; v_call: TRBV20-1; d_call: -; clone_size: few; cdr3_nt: TGCAGTGCTAGAGATCCTTCCCAGACCCAGTACTTC; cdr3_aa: CSARDPSQTQYF
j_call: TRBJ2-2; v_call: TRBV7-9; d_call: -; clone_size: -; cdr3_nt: TGTGCCAGCAGCGCCTATGACAGGCTAACCGGGGAGCTGTTTTTT; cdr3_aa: CASSAYDRLTGELFF
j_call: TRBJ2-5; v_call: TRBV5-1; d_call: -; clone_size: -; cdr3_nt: TGCGCCAGCAGCGGGGCTAAAGAGACCCAGTACTTC; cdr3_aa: CASSGAKETQYF
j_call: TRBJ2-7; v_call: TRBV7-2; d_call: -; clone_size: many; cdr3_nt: TGTGCCAGCAGCAGCGCGGTGGGAGGCCCCTCTCGGGTACACCAGTACTTC; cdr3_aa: CASSSAVGGPSRVHQYF
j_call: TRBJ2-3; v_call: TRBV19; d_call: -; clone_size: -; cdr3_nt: TGTGCCAGTAAGAGCGGGCTTACTAGCACAGATGCGCAGTATTTT; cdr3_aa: CASKSGLTSTDAQYF
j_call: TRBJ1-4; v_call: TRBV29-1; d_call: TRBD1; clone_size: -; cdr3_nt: TGCAGCGCAAGCACAGGGGAGGGGGAAAAACTGTTTTTT; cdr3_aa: CSASTGEGEKLFF
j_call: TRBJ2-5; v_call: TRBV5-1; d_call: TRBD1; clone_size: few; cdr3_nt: TGCGCCAGCAGCATACAGGGGGCCGAAGAGACCCAGTACTTC; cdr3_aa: CASSIQGAEETQYF
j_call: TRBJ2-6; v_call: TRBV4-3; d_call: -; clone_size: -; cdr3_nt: TGCGCCAGCAGCCAAGAGACGGCCAACGTCCTGACTTTC; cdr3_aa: CASSQETANVLTF
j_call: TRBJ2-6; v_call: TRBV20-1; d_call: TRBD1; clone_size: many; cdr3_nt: TGCAGTGCTAGAGGTCCTCTTCGGACAGGGGAGGCCAACGTCCTGACTTTC; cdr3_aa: CSARGPLRTGEANVLTF